The sequence of this T cell receptor beta chain was determined in a study of cytomegalovirus exposure and HLA in healthy donors. V lost 4 bases to trimming and J lost 7 bases; unmatched junction nucleotides: 10. The germline gives CDR1 SGHRS, CDR2 YFSETQ. This CDR3 has 15 amino acids. This clone is a singleton in its sample. Different DNA sequences within this sample yield the same CDR3. The primer mix had 60 Vbeta and 13 Jbeta primers. TCRdb's copy holds only in-frame clones and misses some; the assay was immunoSEQ multiplex PCR. The sample gives roughly 160,000 clones, about 82% of which show up once; 1% is in the top ten.

The chain recombines TRBV5-1 with TRBJ1-4; 7 bases are shared with TRBD1. Sequenced material: PBMCs. The sequence was obtained from a woman aged 50 to 65 in good health and CMV-seropositive. The CDR3 sequence is CASSVGTPGGEKLFF. CDR3 bases: TGCGCCAGCAGCGTAGGGACTCCAGGGGGTGAAAAACTGTTTTTT.